This T cell receptor (beta chain) comes out of a study of T cell clonality in common variable immunodeficiency. Method: immunoSEQ multiplex PCR; TCRdb's copy keeps in-frame clones and lacks some. This sample carries under 45,000 clones, none of them present only once. Germline V gene sequence: CDR1 SGHVS, CDR2 FNYEAQ. The CDR3 runs to 14 residues. The germline V and J ends were trimmed by 2 bases and 5 bases, with 13 bases remaining between them. The table lists this clone with many counts. The CDR3 end falls 3 residues outside the read, so it is completed with the germline J gene. The V call is TRBV7-6, the J call TRBJ2-7; D perhaps matches TRBD1 (6 bases). Sequencing was done on a sample of peripheral blood mononuclear cells. The origin of this receptor is a person between 18 and 70 years old in good health. The CDR3 DNA, read in part, is TGTGCCAGCAGCTTAACCAACAGGGCCCACGAG. Amino acid sequence: CASSLTNRAHE. The whole CDR3 sequence is CASSLTNRAHEQYF.